Shown below are 21 T cell receptor beta chains from a single sample sequenced in a study of shared clonotypes between healthy human individuals (dated by TCRdb to the early 2020s). Libraries were made using the immunoSEQ multiplex PCR assay. TCRdb took this table from immuneACCESS and kept in-frame rearrangements with V and J called. Such tables lack part of the clones; where checked against another copy, unresolved V genes explain under half of the gap, and the rest is unexplained. Here the sample has just over 2,000,000 clones; roughly 95% occur a single time. The biggest ten clones account for more than 0.1% of the sample. The sample comprised naive CD4+ T cells sorted from blood. This sample's cell subset or site label indicates: CD45RA+ positively selected. These receptor sequences come from a man younger than 35 in good health.

A remark on this clone: One base away lies a much larger clone, so this may be a sequencing read error. The chain is built from TRBV5-6 and TRBJ1-1; D not certain. This CDR3 region has 13 residues. Germline assignment: CDR1 SGHDT and CDR2 YYEEEE. V was cut by 2 bases and J by 0 bases, with 5 bases left in between. CDR3 sequence: CASSLLVNTEAFF. The DNA for the CDR3 is TGTGCCAGCAGCTTATTAGTGAACACTGAAGCTTTCTTT.

The chain carries TRBV18 and TRBJ1-2, with 7 bases matching TRBD1. The CDR3 is 13 residues long. Trimming took 4 bases from V and 4 from J; bases not matched to a gene: 3. Germline lookup yields CDR1 KGHSH and CDR2 LQKENI. The CDR3 sequence: CASSQGQFYGYTF. The DNA for the CDR3 is TGTGCCAGCTCACAGGGACAGTTCTATGGCTACACCTTC.

This clone showed up just a few times. This chain connects TRBV15 to TRBJ1-6; TRBD1 matches at 7 bases. CDR1 LNHNV and CDR2 YYDKDF come from the germline V gene (reference sequence). CDR3 length equals 19 residues. The V and J ends lost 0 bases and 7 bases, in that order; junction bases with no gene match: 15. The CDR3 here is CATSRDRGGSATLNSPLHF. The CDR3 DNA reads TGTGCCACCAGCAGAGATCGAGGGGGCAGCGCAACCTTAAATTCACCCCTCCACTTT.

The chain is built from TRBV18 and TRBJ1-4; 10 nucleotides line up with TRBD1. This CDR3 spans 16 amino acids. CDR1 KGHSH and CDR2 LQKENI come from the germline V gene. The ends lost 0 bases at V and 7 bases at J; junction bases unmatched: 5. CDR3 sequence (DNA): TGTGCCAGCTCACCACCTCGCGGGACAGGGGTTGAAAAACTGTTTTTT. Translation gives CASSPPRGTGVEKLFF. The full variable domain, with the rest looked up from reference TRBV18 and TRBJ1-4, is NAGVMQNPRHLVRRRGQEARLRCSPMKGHSHVYWYRQLPEEGLKFMVYLQKENIIDESGMPKERFSAEFPKEGPSILRIQQVVRGDSAAYFCASSPPRGTGVEKLFFGSGTQLSVL.

About this clone: Other DNA variants within this sample encode the same CDR3. This chain connects TRBV2 to TRBJ2-1; tentatively, D is TRBD2 (5 bases). Germline CDR1 reads SNHLY; CDR2 reads FYNNEI. The CDR3 totals 15 residues. V lost 2 bases and J 0 bases, leaving 8 bases between the germline ends. This chain's CDR3 is CASSELASSYNEQFF. CDR3 DNA sequence: TGTGCCAGCAGTGAATTAGCGAGCTCCTACAATGAGCAGTTCTTC.

The chain combines TRBV7-9 with TRBJ1-2; D unclear. Germline CDR1 SEHNR, CDR2 FQNEAQ (reference sequence). Between the trimmed V and J ends, which lost 2 bases and 5 bases, there was a span of 9 bases. CDR3 size: 13 residues. The CDR3 region has the DNA TGTGCCAGCAGCTTACCAAGCGGGTATGGCTACACCTTC. Protein sequence: CASSLPSGYGYTF.

The chain recombines TRBV5-1 with TRBJ2-5; D unresolved. Trimming left V 0 bases short and J 9 bases short, with 6 bases between. The germline V gene has CDR1 SGHRS and CDR2 YFSETQ. The length of the CDR3 is 11 residues. CDR3 in amino acids: CASSLDGPQYF. The DNA of the CDR3 is TGCGCCAGCAGCTTGGACGGGCCCCAGTACTTC.

The chain recombines TRBV9 with TRBJ2-1, with 14 positions matching TRBD2. J lost 6 bases, V lost 5 bases, and 7 bases had no gene match. CDR1 SGDLS and CDR2 YYNGEE come from the germline V gene. The length of the CDR3 is 16 residues. The DNA for the CDR3 is TGTGCCAGCAGGGGCCCCGGGACTAGCGGGAGCAATGAGCAGTTCTTC. Protein sequence: CASRGPGTSGSNEQFF.

Concerning this clone itself: Other DNA sequences in this sample translate to the same CDR3. V is TRBV18 and J is TRBJ1-1; a possible D gene is TRBD1 (5 bases). This CDR3 is built from 16 residues. Trimming cost V 0 bases and J 0 bases, with 11 bases left between them. Germline CDR1 and CDR2: KGHSH and LQKENI. As DNA, the CDR3 is TGTGCCAGCTCACCACCAGGGGCTGGGATGAACACTGAAGCTTTCTTT. Protein: CASSPPGAGMNTEAFF.

In the case of this clone: Just one base apart from a much larger clone, this may be a read error. The rearrangement joins TRBV5-1 to TRBJ2-3; possible D gene TRBD2, 6 bases. The CDR3 contains 13 residues. The ends were cut back, 3 bases at V and 1 base at J, with 6 bases in the middle. Germline assignment: CDR1 SGHRS and CDR2 YFSETQ. Here the CDR3 DNA reads TGCGCCAGCAGCTGGGAGGGCACAGATACGCAGTATTTT. Its translation is CASSWEGTDTQYF.

This clone appeared once. This rearrangement joins TRBV11-2 to TRBJ1-1; no reliable D call. Germline V gene data show CDR1 as SGHAT and CDR2 as FQNNGV. CDR3 length equals 14 residues. The germline V and J ends were trimmed by 5 bases and 1 base, with 11 bases remaining between them. CDR3: CASSIRPTNTEAFF. Written as DNA, the CDR3 is TGTGCCAGCAGCATCCGGCCTACGAACACTGAAGCTTTCTTT.

The genes are TRBV2 and TRBJ2-5; 11 bases agree with TRBD2. J gave up 5 bases and V 4 bases, and 6 bases lay outside the gene matches. The CDR3 contains 15 residues. Germline V CDR1 and CDR2: SNHLY, FYNNEI. CDR3: CASSGTSGPVETQYF. Here the CDR3 DNA reads TGTGCCAGCAGTGGGACTAGCGGGCCTGTGGAGACCCAGTACTTC.

The J gene is TRBJ2-2, the V gene TRBV7-2, with D hard to call. The V and J ends lost 0 bases and 6 bases respectively, with 11 bases between them. There are 15 residues in the CDR3. Looked up from germline, CDR1 is SGHTA and CDR2 is FQGNSA. The CDR3 DNA sequence: TGTGCCAGCAGCTTAGCGCCACAGCCCGCCGGGGAGCTGTTTTTT. Encoded protein: CASSLAPQPAGELFF.

J is TRBJ1-3 and V is TRBV6-5; D call uncertain. Germline-derived CDR1 and CDR2 are MNHEY and SVGAGI. V was shortened by 2 bases and J by 4 bases, with 9 bases between the two germline ends. This CDR3 contains 14 residues. This chain's CDR3 is CASSYGPLGNTIYF. The CDR3 region has the DNA TGTGCCAGCAGTTACGGGCCTCTCGGAAACACCATATATTTT.

V and J are TRBV5-8 and TRBJ2-1; tentatively, D is TRBD1 or TRBD2 (5 bases each). The CDR3 covers 11 residues. V was shortened by 4 bases and J by 10 bases, with 9 bases between the two germline ends. Germline values: CDR1 SGHTS, CDR2 YDEGEE. This CDR3 is CASSPRGEQFF. CDR3 DNA: TGTGCCAGCAGCCCCCGGGGCGAGCAGTTCTTC. The whole variable domain, remainder taken from reference TRBV5-8 and TRBJ2-1, is EAGVTQSPTHLIKTRGQQATLRCSPISGHTSVYWYQQALGLGLQFLLWYDEGEERNRGNFPPRFSGRQFPNYSSELNVNALELEDSALYLCASSPRGEQFFGPGTRLTVL.

The chain combines TRBV2 with TRBJ2-1, with TRBD1 matching over 9 bases. After removal of 4 bases from V and 4 bases from J, the junction contained 5 bases not matched to a gene. The germline V gene has CDR1 SNHLY and CDR2 FYNNEI. CDR3 length equals 15 residues. The CDR3 protein is CASSGDRGKYNEQFF. CDR3 bases: TGTGCCAGCAGTGGTGACAGGGGGAAGTACAATGAGCAGTTCTTC.

CDR3 sequence: CASRPDSSYEQYF. Here the CDR3 DNA reads TGTGCCAGCAGGCCCGACAGTTCCTACGAGCAGTACTTC. The chain employs TRBV5-4 and TRBJ2-7; D may be TRBD1 (5 bases). Germline V gene sequence: CDR1 SGHNT, CDR2 YYREEE (reference sequence). The V and J ends lost 5 bases and 1 base respectively, with 10 bases between them. The CDR3 extends over 13 amino acids.

V and J are TRBV18 and TRBJ2-7; possibly TRBD1 for D (5 bases). The length of the CDR3 is 14 residues. CDR1 is KGHSH and CDR2 is LQKENI in the germline V gene. V lost 6 bases, J lost 1 base, and 13 bases lay in between. CDR3 protein: CASSLRVRSYEQYF. CDR3 bases: TGTGCCAGCTCCCTCAGGGTTCGATCCTACGAGCAGTACTTC.

This clone appeared once. This chain connects TRBV5-1 to TRBJ2-3; TRBD2 agrees at 8 bases. With 7 bases clipped from V and 1 base from J, the junction kept 8 bases outside the gene matches. Germline values: CDR1 SGHRS, CDR2 YFSETQ. CDR3 length equals 15 residues. As DNA, the CDR3 is TGCGCCAGCCGAGTCGGTAGCGGGGGCACAGATACGCAGTATTTT. This encodes CASRVGSGGTDTQYF.

The chain has TRBV29-1 and TRBJ2-1, with TRBD1 identical over 10 bases. The CDR3 extends over 15 amino acids. With V trimmed by 8 bases and J by 8 bases, 15 bases remained unmatched. The germline V gene encodes CDR1 SQVTM and CDR2 ANQGSEA. The CDR3 nucleotides read TGCAGCTTCCAACGGGACAGGGGAGTTTTGGATGAGCAGTTCTTC. It encodes CSFQRDRGVLDEQFF.

The rearrangement joins TRBV7-2 to TRBJ2-3, with 10 bases identical to TRBD2. CDR1 and CDR2 (germline): SGHTA, FQGNSA. CDR3 size: 19 residues. V lost 2 bases to trimming and J lost 6 bases; unmatched junction nucleotides: 17. The chain's CDR3 is CASSLKSSGLAGAMDTQYF. The CDR3, as DNA: TGTGCCAGCAGCTTAAAGTCGAGTGGGCTAGCGGGAGCGATGGATACGCAGTATTTT.